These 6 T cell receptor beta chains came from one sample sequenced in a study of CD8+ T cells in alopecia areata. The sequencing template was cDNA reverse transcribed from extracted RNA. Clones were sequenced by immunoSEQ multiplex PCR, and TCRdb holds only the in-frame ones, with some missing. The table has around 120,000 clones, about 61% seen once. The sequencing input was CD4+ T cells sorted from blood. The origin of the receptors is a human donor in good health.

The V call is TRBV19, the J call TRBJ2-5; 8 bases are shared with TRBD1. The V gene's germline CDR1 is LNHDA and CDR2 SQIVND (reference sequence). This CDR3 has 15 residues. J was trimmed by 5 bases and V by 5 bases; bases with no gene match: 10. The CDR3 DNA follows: TGTGCCAGTAGTTTACAGGGGGTATCGGGGGAGACCCAGTACTTC. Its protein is CASSLQGVSGETQYF.

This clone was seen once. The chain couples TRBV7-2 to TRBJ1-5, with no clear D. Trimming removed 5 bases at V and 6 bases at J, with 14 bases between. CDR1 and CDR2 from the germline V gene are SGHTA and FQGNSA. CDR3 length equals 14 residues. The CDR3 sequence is CASSPTGIGQPQHF. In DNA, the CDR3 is TGTGCCAGCAGCCCCACGGGGATTGGTCAGCCCCAGCATTTT.

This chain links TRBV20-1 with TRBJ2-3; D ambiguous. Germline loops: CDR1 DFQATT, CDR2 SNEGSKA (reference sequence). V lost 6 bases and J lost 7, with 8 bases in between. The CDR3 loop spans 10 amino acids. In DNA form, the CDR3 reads TGCAGTGCCTCGTCTAATACGCAGTATTTT. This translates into CSASSNTQYF.

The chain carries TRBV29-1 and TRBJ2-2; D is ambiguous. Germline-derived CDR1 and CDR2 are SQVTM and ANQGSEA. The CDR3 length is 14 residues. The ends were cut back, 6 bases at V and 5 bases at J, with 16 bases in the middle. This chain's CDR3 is CSVQTQLGTGELFF. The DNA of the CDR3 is TGCAGCGTACAAACCCAGTTGGGAACCGGGGAGCTGTTTTTT.

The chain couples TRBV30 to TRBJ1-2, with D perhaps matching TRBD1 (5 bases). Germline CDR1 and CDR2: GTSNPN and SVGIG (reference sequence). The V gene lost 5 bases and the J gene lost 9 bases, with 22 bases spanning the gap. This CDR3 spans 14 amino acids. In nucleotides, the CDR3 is TGTGCCTGGGGAGTCGTGGCAGGGCCCCTACGCTACACCTTC. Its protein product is CAWGVVAGPLRYTF. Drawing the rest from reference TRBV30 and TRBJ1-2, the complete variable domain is SQTIHQWPATLVQPVGSPLSLECTVEGTSNPNLYWYRQAAGRGLQLLFYSVGIGQISSEVPQNLSASRPQDRQFILSSKKLLLSDSGFYLCAWGVVAGPLRYTFGSGTRLTVV.

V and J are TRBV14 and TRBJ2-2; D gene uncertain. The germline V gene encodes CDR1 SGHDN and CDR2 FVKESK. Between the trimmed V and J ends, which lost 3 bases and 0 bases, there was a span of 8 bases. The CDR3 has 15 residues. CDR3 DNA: TGTGCCAGCAGCCAGGGCCATACGAACACCGGGGAGCTGTTTTTT. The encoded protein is CASSQGHTNTGELFF.